This TCR beta chain is from a study of blood T cell repertoires in COVID-19. Turning to the study itself: There were acute and convalescent COVID-19 samples, and they came from the United States, Italy and Spain. The cDNA or gDNA used as material had been derived from T cells, B-cell-depleted T cells, or PBMCs.

Method: immunoSEQ multiplex PCR; TCRdb's copy keeps in-frame clones and lacks some. The repertoire includes 94,000 or so clones, approximately 90% of them detected once, and 4.5% to 6% sits in the top ten. The ends were cut back, 4 bases at V and 3 bases at J, with 13 bases in the middle. The CDR3 covers 15 residues. CDR1 and CDR2 (germline): SGHNT, YYREEE (reference sequence). Sequences were obtained from peripheral blood. The TCR sequence derives from a woman aged 80 or over with active COVID-19. The chain joins TRBV5-4 to TRBJ2-2; D call uncertain. The CDR3 is CASSTRRADTGELFF. The CDR3 DNA reads TGTGCCAGCAGCACGCGGCGCGCCGACACCGGGGAGCTGTTTTTT.